The 20 T cell receptor beta chains listed next were all sequenced from one sample in a study of cytomegalovirus exposure and HLA in healthy donors. Both 60 Vbeta primers and 13 Jbeta primers went into the PCR. The assay was immunoSEQ multiplex PCR, and TCRdb's table has in-frame clones only and misses some. The repertoire consists of some 170,000 clones, with 80% occurring once and the leading ten covering roughly 1.2%. The sequencing sample was made of PBMCs. These receptors were taken from a woman aged 45 to 65 in good health and CMV-seronegative.

The chain combines TRBV27 with TRBJ2-1; TRBD2 is a possible D gene (6 bases). CDR1 MNHEY and CDR2 SMNVEV come from the germline V gene (reference sequence). The CDR3 spans 15 residues. Trimming took off 6 bases at V and 2 bases at J, with 14 bases between the two ends. The CDR3, as DNA: TGTGCCAGCAGAGAATCGGCGGGAACCTACAATGAGCAGTTCTTC. It encodes CASRESAGTYNEQFF.

The chain recombines TRBV9 with TRBJ2-1; 9 bases are shared with TRBD2. The V segment lost 4 bases and the J segment 4 bases; nucleotides outside the gene matches: 6. The germline gives CDR1 SGDLS, CDR2 YYNGEE. The CDR3 totals 15 residues. The CDR3 spells CASSPRLAGYNEQFF. Here the CDR3 DNA reads TGTGCCAGCAGCCCGAGGCTAGCGGGATACAATGAGCAGTTCTTC.

The rearrangement links TRBV6-6 to TRBJ2-7; 7 nucleotides line up with TRBD1. Germline V gives CDR1 MNHNY, CDR2 SVGAGI (reference sequence). The junction had 9 bases not matched to a gene; V was cut back by 6 bases and J by 1 base. This CDR3 spans 15 amino acids. CDR3: CASRLRQGASYEQYF. DNA of the CDR3: TGTGCCAGCAGACTTCGACAGGGAGCATCCTACGAGCAGTACTTC.

The J gene is TRBJ2-5, the V gene TRBV19; 9 bases align to TRBD2. CDR1 and CDR2 from the germline V gene are LNHDA and SQIVND (reference sequence). Germline trimming cut 2 bases from V and 6 bases from J; bases unmatched to any gene: 13. CDR3 size: 17 residues. For the CDR3, the DNA is TGTGCCAGTAGTATAACCTCAATAGCGGGAGAAGGAAAGACCCAGTACTTC. This codes for CASSITSIAGEGKTQYF. Drawing the rest from reference TRBV19 and TRBJ2-5, the complete variable domain is DGGITQSPKYLFRKEGQNVTLSCEQNLNHDAMYWYRQDPGQGLRLIYYSQIVNDFQKGDIAEGYSVSREKKESFPLTVTSAQKNPTAFYLCASSITSIAGEGKTQYFGPGTRLLVL.

The chain's CDR3 is CASSPLGQGAYEQYF. DNA of the CDR3: TGTGCCAGCTCACCGCTAGGACAGGGTGCCTACGAGCAGTACTTC. V is TRBV18 and J is TRBJ2-7, with TRBD1 matching over 8 bases. The germline V gene encodes CDR1 KGHSH and CDR2 LQKENI. V shed 3 bases, J shed 2 bases, and the junction held 6 bases outside the gene matches. The CDR3 length is 15 residues.

The gene calls are TRBV19 and TRBJ2-2; 8 bases map to TRBD2. In germline, CDR1 is LNHDA, CDR2 SQIVND (reference sequence). Unmatched junction bases numbered 5, after V lost 5 bases and J lost 6 bases. The length of the CDR3 is 14 residues. CDR3 region: CASSSGGGSGELFF. CDR3 bases: TGTGCCAGTAGTTCGGGGGGGGGTTCCGGGGAGCTGTTTTTT.

The rearrangement links TRBV7-2 to TRBJ2-3; D possibly corresponds to TRBD1 (6 bases). Germline lookup yields CDR1 SGHTA and CDR2 FQGNSA. CDR3 length equals 14 residues. The V end was cut by 1 base, the J end by 9 bases, with 14 bases between. This CDR3 is CASSLGRAQGTQYF. The DNA of the CDR3 is TGTGCCAGCAGCTTAGGCAGGGCCCAGGGGACGCAGTATTTT.

The genes are TRBV5-4 and TRBJ2-1, with 9 nucleotides matching TRBD2. The trim removed 0 bases at V and 4 bases at J, leaving 11 bases unmatched. Germline V lookup: CDR1 SGHNT, CDR2 YYREEE (reference sequence). The CDR3 covers 18 residues. CDR3 loop: CASSLEMYIAGVYNEQFF. CDR3 coding DNA: TGTGCCAGCAGCTTGGAAATGTATATAGCGGGGGTGTACAATGAGCAGTTCTTC.

A note on this clone: Germline is not matched at one junction end, which may reflect a read error. This rearrangement joins TRBV13 to TRBJ2-2; the match to TRBD1 covers 7 bases. Germline V gene data show CDR1 as PRHDT and CDR2 as FYEKMQ (reference sequence). CDR3 length: 16 residues. CDR3 region: CASSLGDRTNTGELFF. In DNA form, the CDR3 reads TGTGCCAGCAGCCTAGGGGACAGAACGAACACCGGGGAGCTGTTTTTT.

The rearrangement uses TRBV28 and TRBJ1-6; 7 bases agree with TRBD1. This CDR3 is built from 14 residues. Germline values: CDR1 MDHEN, CDR2 SYDVKM. V lost 6 bases, J lost 10 bases, and 9 bases stayed unmatched. This chain's CDR3 is CASSQGTEGSPLHF. Here the CDR3 DNA reads TGTGCCAGCAGCCAAGGGACAGAAGGATCACCCCTCCACTTT.

The genes are TRBV2 and TRBJ1-6; D possibly corresponds to TRBD1 (5 bases). The CDR3 is 13 residues long. Trimming took off 11 bases at V and 7 bases at J, with 15 bases between the two ends. The germline V gene has CDR1 SNHLY and CDR2 FYNNEI. CDR3 coding DNA: TGTGCCGGGAGAGGACGGGGGAATTCACCCCTCCACTTT. Its protein is CAGRGRGNSPLHF.

The chain uses TRBV7-2 and TRBJ2-1, with TRBD2 identical over 10 bases. This CDR3 has 15 amino acids. The J segment lost 4 bases and the V segment lost 4 bases, leaving 4 bases of the junction unmatched. The V gene's germline CDR1 is SGHTA and CDR2 FQGNSA. The CDR3 is CASSSGLALYNEQFF. CDR3 coding DNA: TGTGCCAGCAGCTCGGGACTAGCGCTATACAATGAGCAGTTCTTC.

The chain combines TRBV19 with TRBJ2-5; 10 bases map to TRBD1. V was pared by 5 bases and J by 6 bases, with 15 bases of the junction left unmatched. The CDR3 length is 17 residues. Germline V CDR1 and CDR2: LNHDA, SQIVND (reference sequence). The CDR3 is CASSPHTGTGDKQTQYF. CDR3 bases: TGTGCCAGTAGTCCCCACACCGGGACAGGGGATAAGCAGACCCAGTACTTC. The full variable domain, with the rest looked up from reference TRBV19 and TRBJ2-5, is DGGITQSPKYLFRKEGQNVTLSCEQNLNHDAMYWYRQDPGQGLRLIYYSQIVNDFQKGDIAEGYSVSREKKESFPLTVTSAQKNPTAFYLCASSPHTGTGDKQTQYFGPGTRLLVL.

J is TRBJ1-1 and V is TRBV28; 7 positions match TRBD1. There are 13 residues in the CDR3. With V trimmed by 4 bases and J by 5 bases, 4 bases remained unmatched. Germline lookup yields CDR1 MDHEN and CDR2 SYDVKM. The CDR3 nucleotides are TGTGCCAGCAGTTCCACAGGGGTTACTGAAGCTTTCTTT. It translates to CASSSTGVTEAFF.

This chain joins TRBV7-9 and TRBJ2-3; D might be TRBD1 (6 bases). The CDR3 length is 14 residues. CDR1 is SEHNR, CDR2 FQNEAQ, per germline (reference sequence). V dropped 6 bases and J dropped 0 bases, with 10 bases sitting between them. DNA of the CDR3: TGTGCCAGCAGGAGGACAGTAAGCACAGATACGCAGTATTTT. This translates into CASRRTVSTDTQYF.

This chain joins TRBV7-8 and TRBJ2-7; 9 bases fit TRBD2. Germline CDR1 SGHVS, CDR2 FQNEAQ. The CDR3 covers 14 residues. Trimming cost V 5 bases and J 4 bases; bases outside gene matches: 6. The CDR3 here is CASSPRGGQYEQYF. The CDR3 DNA follows: TGTGCCAGCAGCCCGCGGGGGGGGCAATACGAGCAGTACTTC.

This clone turned up a few times. This sequence joins TRBV19 and TRBJ1-2, with 7 bases lining up with TRBD1. The V gene end was trimmed by 10 bases and the J gene end by 9 bases; junction bases not matched to a gene: 17. CDR3 length: 14 amino acids. The germline V gene has CDR1 LNHDA and CDR2 SQIVND (reference sequence). The DNA for the CDR3 is TGTGCCACTTCACCGACCGGACAGGTACGTCGCTACACCTTC. It is translated as CATSPTGQVRRYTF.

CDR3 in DNA: TGCGCCAGCAGCTTGTTAGCCTCGCCCCCCTACGAGCAGTACTTC. Translating gives CASSLLASPPYEQYF. The chain combines TRBV5-1 with TRBJ2-7; D gene unclear. Trimming left V 1 base short and J 2 bases short, with 13 bases between. Looked up from germline, CDR1 is SGHRS and CDR2 is YFSETQ. The CDR3 consists of 15 residues.

The chain is built from TRBV4-3 and TRBJ2-3; 10 bases match TRBD1. Germline CDR1 and CDR2: LGHNA and YSLEER. The CDR3 length is 16 residues. V was pared by 1 base and J by 2 bases, with 3 bases of the junction left unmatched. This CDR3 reads CASSQAGQGYTDTQYF. The CDR3 DNA reads TGCGCCAGCAGCCAAGCGGGACAGGGGTACACAGATACGCAGTATTTT.

The V and J genes are TRBV6-6 and TRBJ1-1; TRBD1 matches 9 bases. Germline CDR1 and CDR2: MNHNY and SVGAGI (reference sequence). Unmatched junction bases numbered 7, after V lost 6 bases and J lost 5 bases. The CDR3 sequence is 14 residues long. CDR3 sequence reads: CASSSGTGITEAFF. CDR3 nucleotide sequence: TGTGCCAGCAGCTCCGGGACAGGGATAACTGAAGCTTTCTTT.